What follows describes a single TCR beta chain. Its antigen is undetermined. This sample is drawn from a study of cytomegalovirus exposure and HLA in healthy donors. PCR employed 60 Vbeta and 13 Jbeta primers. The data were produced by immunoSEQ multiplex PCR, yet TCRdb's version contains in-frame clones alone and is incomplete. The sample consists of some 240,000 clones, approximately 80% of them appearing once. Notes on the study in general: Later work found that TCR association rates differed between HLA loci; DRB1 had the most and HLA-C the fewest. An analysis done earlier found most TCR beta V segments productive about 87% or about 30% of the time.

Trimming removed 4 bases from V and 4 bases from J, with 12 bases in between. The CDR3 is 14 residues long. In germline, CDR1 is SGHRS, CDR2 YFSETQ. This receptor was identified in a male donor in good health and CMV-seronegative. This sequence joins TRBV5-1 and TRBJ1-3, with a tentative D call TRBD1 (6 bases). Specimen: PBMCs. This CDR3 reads CASSTTGSGNTIYF. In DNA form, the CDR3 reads TGCGCCAGCAGCACCACAGGGTCCGGAAACACCATATATTTT.